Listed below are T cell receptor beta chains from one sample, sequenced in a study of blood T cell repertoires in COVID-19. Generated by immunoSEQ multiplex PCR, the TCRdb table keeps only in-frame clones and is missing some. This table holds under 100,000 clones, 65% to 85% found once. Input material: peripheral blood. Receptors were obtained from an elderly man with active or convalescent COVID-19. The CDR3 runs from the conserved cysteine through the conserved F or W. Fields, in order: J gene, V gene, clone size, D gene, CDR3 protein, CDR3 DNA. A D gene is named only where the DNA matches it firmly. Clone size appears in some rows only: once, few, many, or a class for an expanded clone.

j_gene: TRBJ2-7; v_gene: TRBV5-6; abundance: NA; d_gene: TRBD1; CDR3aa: CASRPRDRGYEQYF; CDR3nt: TGTGCCAGCAGACCCCGGGACAGGGGCTACGAGCAGTACTTC
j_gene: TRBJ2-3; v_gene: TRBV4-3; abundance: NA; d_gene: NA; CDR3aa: CASSQDSRSDTQYF; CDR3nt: TGCGCCAGCAGCCAAGATTCGAGGTCAGATACGCAGTATTTT
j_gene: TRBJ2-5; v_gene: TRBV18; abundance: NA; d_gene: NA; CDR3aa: CASTGQETQYF; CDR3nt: TGTGCCAGCACGGGACAAGAGACCCAGTACTTC
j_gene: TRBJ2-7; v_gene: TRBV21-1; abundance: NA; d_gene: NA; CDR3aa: CASRSGQGAYEQYF; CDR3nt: TGTGCCAGCAGGTCGGGACAGGGGGCCTACGAGCAGTACTTC
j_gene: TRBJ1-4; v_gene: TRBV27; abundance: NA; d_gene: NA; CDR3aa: CASSLLGSGANEKLFF; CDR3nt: TGTGCCAGCAGTTTGTTGGGTTCCGGGGCTAATGAAAAACTGTTTTTT
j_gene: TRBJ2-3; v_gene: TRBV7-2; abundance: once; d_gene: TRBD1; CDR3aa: CASSFFGQGSDTQYF; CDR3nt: TGTGCCAGCAGCTTTTTTGGACAGGGATCAGATACGCAGTATTTT
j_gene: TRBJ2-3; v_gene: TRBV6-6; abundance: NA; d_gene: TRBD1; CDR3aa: CASGTDRITDTQYF; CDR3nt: TGTGCCAGCGGGACGGACAGGATCACAGATACGCAGTATTTT
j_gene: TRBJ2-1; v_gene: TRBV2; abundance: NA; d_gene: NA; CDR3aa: CASSEWTEYNEQFF; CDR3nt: TGTGCCAGCAGTGAGTGGACTGAATACAATGAGCAGTTCTTC
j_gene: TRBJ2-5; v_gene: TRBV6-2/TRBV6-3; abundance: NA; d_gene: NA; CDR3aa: CASSYEGGGETQYF; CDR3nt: TGTGCCAGCAGTTACGAGGGCGGTGGGGAGACCCAGTACTTC
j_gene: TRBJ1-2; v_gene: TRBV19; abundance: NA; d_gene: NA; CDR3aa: CASSSRGAGYTF; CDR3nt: TGTGCCAGTAGTTCCAGGGGCGCTGGCTACACCTTC
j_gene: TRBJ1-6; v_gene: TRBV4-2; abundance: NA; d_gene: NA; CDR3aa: CASSQVGSGSNSPLHF; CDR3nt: TGTGCCAGCAGCCAAGTCGGTAGCGGTAGCAATTCACCCCTCCACTTT
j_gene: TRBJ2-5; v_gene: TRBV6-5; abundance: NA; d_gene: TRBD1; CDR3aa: CASKRTGQETQYF; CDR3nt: TGTGCCAGCAAAAGGACAGGACAAGAGACCCAGTACTTC
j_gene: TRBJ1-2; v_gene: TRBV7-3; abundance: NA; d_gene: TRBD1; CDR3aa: CASSPNRGGYYGYTF; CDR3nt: TGTGCCAGCAGCCCTAACAGGGGAGGTTACTATGGCTACACCTTC
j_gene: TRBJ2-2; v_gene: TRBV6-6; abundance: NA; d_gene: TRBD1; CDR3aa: CASSLGQTTGELFF; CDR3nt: TGTGCCAGCAGTCTGGGACAGACCACCGGGGAGCTGTTTTTT
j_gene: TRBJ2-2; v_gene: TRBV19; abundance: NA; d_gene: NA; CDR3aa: CASSIVGLNTGELFF; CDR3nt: TGTGCCAGTAGTATAGTGGGGCTTAACACCGGGGAGCTGTTTTTT
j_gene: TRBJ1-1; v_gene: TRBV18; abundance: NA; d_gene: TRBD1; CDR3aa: CASSPPPTGEWTEAFF; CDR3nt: TGTGCCAGCTCACCACCTCCAACAGGGGAGTGGACTGAAGCTTTCTTT
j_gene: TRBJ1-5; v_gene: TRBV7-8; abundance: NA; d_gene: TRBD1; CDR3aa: CASSLNRGSNQPQHF; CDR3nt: TGTGCCAGCAGTTTGAACAGGGGTAGCAATCAGCCCCAGCATTTT
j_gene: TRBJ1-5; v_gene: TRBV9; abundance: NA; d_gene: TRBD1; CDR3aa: CASSGLLHPGQSNQPQHF; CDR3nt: TGTGCCAGCAGCGGACTTCTTCATCCGGGACAGTCAAATCAGCCCCAGCATTTT
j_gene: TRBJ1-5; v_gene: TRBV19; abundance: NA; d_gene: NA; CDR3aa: CASSPTPPPGAQHF; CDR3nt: TGTGCCAGTAGTCCTACACCGCCCCCAGGGGCCCAGCATTTT
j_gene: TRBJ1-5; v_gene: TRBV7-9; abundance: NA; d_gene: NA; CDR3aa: CASSFSVGNQPQHF; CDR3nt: TGTGCCAGCAGCTTTTCAGTCGGCAATCAGCCCCAGCATTTT
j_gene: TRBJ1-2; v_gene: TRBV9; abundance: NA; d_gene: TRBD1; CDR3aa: CASSLRTGNYGYTF; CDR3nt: TGTGCCAGCAGCCTTAGGACAGGGAACTATGGCTACACCTTC
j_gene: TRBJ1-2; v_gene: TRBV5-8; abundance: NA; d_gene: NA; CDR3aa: CASSSYGIYGYTF; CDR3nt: TGTGCCAGCAGCTCCTACGGGATCTATGGCTACACCTTC
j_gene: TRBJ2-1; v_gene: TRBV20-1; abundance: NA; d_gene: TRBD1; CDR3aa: CSASLRAGGQEVSSYNEQFF; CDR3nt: TGCAGTGCTAGTCTCCGGGCAGGGGGCCAGGAAGTCAGCTCCTACAATGAGCAGTTCTTC
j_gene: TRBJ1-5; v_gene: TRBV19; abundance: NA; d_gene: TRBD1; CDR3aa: CASREGQGRNQPQHF; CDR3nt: TGTGCCAGTCGCGAGGGACAGGGAAGAAATCAGCCCCAGCATTTT
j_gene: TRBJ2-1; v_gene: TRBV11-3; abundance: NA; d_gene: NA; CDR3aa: CASSSGRGQQFF; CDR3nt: TGTGCCAGCAGCTCCGGGCGGGGACAGCAGTTCTTC
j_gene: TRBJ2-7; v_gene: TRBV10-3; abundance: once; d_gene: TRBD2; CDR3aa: CAISTSGGHHEQYF; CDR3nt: TGTGCCATCAGCACGAGCGGGGGGCACCACGAGCAGTACTTC
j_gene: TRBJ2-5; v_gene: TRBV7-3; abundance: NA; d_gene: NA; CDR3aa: CASSPGAQETQYF; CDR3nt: TGTGCCAGCAGCCCAGGGGCCCAAGAGACCCAGTACTTC
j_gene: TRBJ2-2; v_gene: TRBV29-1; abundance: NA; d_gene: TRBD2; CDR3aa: CSVAGGGELFF; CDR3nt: TGCAGCGTCGCGGGGGGCGGGGAGCTGTTTTTT
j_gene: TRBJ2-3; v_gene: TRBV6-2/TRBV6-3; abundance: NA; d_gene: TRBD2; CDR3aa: CASSSAGLATDTQYF; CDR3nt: TGTGCCAGCAGTTCAGCGGGGTTAGCCACAGATACGCAGTATTTT
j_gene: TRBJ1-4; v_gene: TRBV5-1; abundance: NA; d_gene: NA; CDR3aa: CASSRNRGGTNEKLFF; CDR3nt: TGCGCCAGCAGTCGGAACCGAGGGGGAACTAATGAAAAACTGTTTTTT
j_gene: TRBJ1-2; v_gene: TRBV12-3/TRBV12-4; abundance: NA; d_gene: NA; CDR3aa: CASSPTGYGYTF; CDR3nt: TGTGCCAGTTCGCCAACCGGGTATGGCTACACCTTC
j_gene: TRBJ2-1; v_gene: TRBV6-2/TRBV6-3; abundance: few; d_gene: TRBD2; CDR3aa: CASSYSGVAGVYNEQFF; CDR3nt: TGTGCCAGCAGTTACAGTGGGGTAGCGGGGGTCTACAATGAGCAGTTCTTC
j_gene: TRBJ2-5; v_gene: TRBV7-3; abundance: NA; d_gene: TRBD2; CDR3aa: CASSSWTSGEIQETQYF; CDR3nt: TGTGCCAGCAGCTCCTGGACTAGCGGGGAGATCCAAGAGACCCAGTACTTC
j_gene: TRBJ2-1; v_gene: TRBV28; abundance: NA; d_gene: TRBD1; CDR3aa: CASSIRTGSNNEQFF; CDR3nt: TGTGCCAGCAGCATACGGACAGGGAGCAACAATGAGCAGTTCTTC
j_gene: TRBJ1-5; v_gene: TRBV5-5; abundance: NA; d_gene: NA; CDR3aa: CASSPSSNNQPQHF; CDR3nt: TGTGCCAGCAGCCCCAGTTCCAACAATCAGCCCCAGCATTTT
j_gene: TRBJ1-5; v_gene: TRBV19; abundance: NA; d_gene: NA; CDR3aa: CASTLRDTISVQPQHF; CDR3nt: TGTGCCAGTACCTTACGGGACACTATTTCGGTTCAGCCCCAGCATTTT
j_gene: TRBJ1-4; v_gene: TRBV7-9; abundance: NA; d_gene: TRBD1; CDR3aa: CASSLQGGSEKLFF; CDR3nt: TGTGCCAGCAGTCTACAGGGGGGGAGTGAAAAACTGTTTTTT
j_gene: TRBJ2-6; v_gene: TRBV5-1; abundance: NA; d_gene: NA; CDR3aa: CASSLQGAGANVLTF; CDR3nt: TGCGCCAGCAGCCTACAGGGAGCTGGGGCCAACGTCCTGACTTTC
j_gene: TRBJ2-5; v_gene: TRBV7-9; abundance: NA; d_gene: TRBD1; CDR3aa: CASSLGRTGKGQETQYF; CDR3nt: TGTGCCAGCAGCTTAGGGCGGACAGGGAAGGGGCAAGAGACCCAGTACTTC
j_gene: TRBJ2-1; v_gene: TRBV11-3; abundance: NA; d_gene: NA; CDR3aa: CASSLSGSPLTGNEQFF; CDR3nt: TGTGCCAGCAGCTTATCCGGCAGCCCTCTCACAGGGAATGAGCAGTTCTTC
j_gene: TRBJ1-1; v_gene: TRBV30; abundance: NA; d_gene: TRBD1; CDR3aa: CAWSAGTAGTEAFF; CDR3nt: TGTGCCTGGAGCGCCGGGACAGCGGGCACTGAAGCTTTCTTT
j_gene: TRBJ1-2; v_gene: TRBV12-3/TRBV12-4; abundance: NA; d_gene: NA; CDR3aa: CASSFQQGGYTF; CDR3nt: TGTGCCAGCAGTTTTCAACAGGGTGGCTACACCTTC
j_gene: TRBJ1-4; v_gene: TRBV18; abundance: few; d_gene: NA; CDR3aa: CASSPEESATNEKLFF; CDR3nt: TGTGCCAGCTCACCGGAGGAAAGTGCAACTAATGAAAAACTGTTTTTT
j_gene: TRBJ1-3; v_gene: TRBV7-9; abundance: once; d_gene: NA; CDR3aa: CASSLASGGLSGNTIYF; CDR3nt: TGTGCCAGCAGCTTAGCTTCCGGAGGGCTCTCTGGAAACACCATATATTTT
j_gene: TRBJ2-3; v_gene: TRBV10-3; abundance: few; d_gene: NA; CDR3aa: CAINQEDTDTQYF; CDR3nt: TGTGCCATCAATCAGGAGGATACAGATACGCAGTATTTT
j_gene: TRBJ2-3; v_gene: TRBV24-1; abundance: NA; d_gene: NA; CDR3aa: CATSDLRLVEDTQYF; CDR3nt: TGTGCCACCAGTGACCTTAGACTAGTGGAAGATACGCAGTATTTT
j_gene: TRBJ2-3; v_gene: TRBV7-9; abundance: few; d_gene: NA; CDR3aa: CASSRLADTQYF; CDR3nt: TGTGCCAGCAGCCGACTCGCAGATACGCAGTATTTT
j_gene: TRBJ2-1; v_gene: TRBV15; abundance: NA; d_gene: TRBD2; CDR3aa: CATSRSGLAVSQFF; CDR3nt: TGTGCCACCAGCAGATCGGGACTAGCGGTTTCGCAGTTCTTC
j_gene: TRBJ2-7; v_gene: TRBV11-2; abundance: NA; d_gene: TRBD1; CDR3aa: CASSLARGYSYEQYF; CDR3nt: TGTGCCAGCAGCTTAGCCAGGGGGTATTCCTACGAGCAGTACTTC
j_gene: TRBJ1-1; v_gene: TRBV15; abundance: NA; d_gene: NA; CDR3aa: CATSYAPDRVPTFELMNTEAFF; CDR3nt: TGTGCCACCAGCTACGCCCCGGACAGAGTACCTACATTCGAACTCATGAACACTGAAGCTTTCTTT
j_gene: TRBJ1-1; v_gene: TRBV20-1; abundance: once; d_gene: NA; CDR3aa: CSASPYYEAFF; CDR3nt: TGCAGTGCTAGCCCCTACTATGAAGCTTTCTTT
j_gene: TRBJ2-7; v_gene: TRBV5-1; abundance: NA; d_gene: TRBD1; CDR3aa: CASSFVSGTGAPRGQYF; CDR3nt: TGCGCCAGCAGCTTCGTTTCCGGGACAGGAGCTCCTCGCGGGCAGTACTTC
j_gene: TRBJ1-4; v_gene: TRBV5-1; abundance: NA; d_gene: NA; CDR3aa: CASRREGFEKLFF; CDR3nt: TGCGCCAGCAGGCGGGAGGGGTTTGAAAAACTGTTTTTT
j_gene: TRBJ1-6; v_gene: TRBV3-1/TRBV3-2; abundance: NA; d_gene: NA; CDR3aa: CASRSARANSPLHF; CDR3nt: TGTGCCTCCAGAAGTGCCAGGGCGAATTCACCCCTCCACTTT
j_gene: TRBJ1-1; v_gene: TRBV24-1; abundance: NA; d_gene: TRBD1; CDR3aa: CATSTGVHTEAFF; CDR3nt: TGTGCCACCTCTACAGGGGTGCACACTGAAGCTTTCTTT
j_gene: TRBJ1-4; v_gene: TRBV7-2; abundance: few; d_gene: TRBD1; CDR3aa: CASSPTGGTGYEKLFF; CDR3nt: TGTGCCAGCAGCCCGACGGGGGGGACAGGGTACGAAAAACTGTTTTTT
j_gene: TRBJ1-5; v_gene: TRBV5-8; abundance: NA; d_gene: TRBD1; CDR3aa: CASSSTGGNQPQHF; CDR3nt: TGTGCCAGCAGCTCAACAGGGGGCAATCAGCCCCAGCATTTT
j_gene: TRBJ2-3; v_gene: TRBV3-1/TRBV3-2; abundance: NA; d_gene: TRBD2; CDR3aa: CASSQDRASGDTDTQYF; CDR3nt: TGTGCCAGCAGCCAAGATCGGGCTAGCGGGGACACAGATACGCAGTATTTT